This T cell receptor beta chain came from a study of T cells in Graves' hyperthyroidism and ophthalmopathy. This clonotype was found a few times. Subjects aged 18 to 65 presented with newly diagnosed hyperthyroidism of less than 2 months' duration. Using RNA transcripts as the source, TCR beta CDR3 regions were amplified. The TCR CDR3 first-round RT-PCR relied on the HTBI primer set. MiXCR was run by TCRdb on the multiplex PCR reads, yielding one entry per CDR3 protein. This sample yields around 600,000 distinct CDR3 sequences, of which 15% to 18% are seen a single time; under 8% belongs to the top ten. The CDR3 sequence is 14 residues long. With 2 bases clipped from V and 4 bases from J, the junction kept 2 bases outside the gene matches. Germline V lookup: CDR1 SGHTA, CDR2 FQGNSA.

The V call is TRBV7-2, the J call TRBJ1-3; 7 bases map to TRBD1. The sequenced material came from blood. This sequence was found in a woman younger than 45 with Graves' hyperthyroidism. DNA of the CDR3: TGTGCCAGCAGCTTAAACAGGGGCGGAAACACCATATATTTT. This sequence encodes CASSLNRGGNTIYF.